This entry describes one T cell receptor beta chain. The sample comes from a study of somatic mutations in cytotoxic T cells in rheumatoid arthritis. The table came from immunoSEQ multiplex PCR; TCRdb's copy has only in-frame clones and leaves some out. The sample shows fewer than 20,000 clones, approximately 75% of them seen only once. CDR1 and CDR2 (germline): MGHRA, YSYEKL. V was trimmed by 1 base and J by 4 bases, leaving 11 bases between them. The CDR3 totals 15 residues. Source material: CD8+ T cells sorted from blood. The sequence was obtained from an adult with rheumatoid arthritis. The V call is TRBV4-1, the J call TRBJ1-5; D not certain. The CDR3 reads CASSQVLSGNQPQHF. CDR3 nucleotides: TGCGCCAGCAGCCAAGTTCTTTCCGGGAATCAGCCCCAGCATTTT.